The clone carrying this T cell receptor (beta chain) showed up just a few times. V lost 1 base and J lost 3, with 10 bases in between. The CDR3 spans 14 residues. Germline-derived CDR1 and CDR2 are LNHNV and YYDKDF (reference sequence). This entry is derived from a study of cytomegalovirus exposure and HLA in healthy donors. PCR primers comprised 60 Vbeta and 13 Jbeta primers. Data came from immunoSEQ multiplex PCR; TCRdb stores just in-frame clones and leaves some out. The sample lists about 190,000 clones, roughly four fifths seen once, with less than 4% in the top ten. The genes are TRBV15 and TRBJ2-7; TRBD2 is a possible D gene (5 bases). The clonotype originates from a woman in her 30s in good health and CMV-seropositive. The sequenced sample was PBMCs. The CDR3 is CATSRVRGIYEQYF. As DNA, the CDR3 is TGTGCCACCAGCAGAGTGCGAGGGATCTACGAGCAGTACTTC.